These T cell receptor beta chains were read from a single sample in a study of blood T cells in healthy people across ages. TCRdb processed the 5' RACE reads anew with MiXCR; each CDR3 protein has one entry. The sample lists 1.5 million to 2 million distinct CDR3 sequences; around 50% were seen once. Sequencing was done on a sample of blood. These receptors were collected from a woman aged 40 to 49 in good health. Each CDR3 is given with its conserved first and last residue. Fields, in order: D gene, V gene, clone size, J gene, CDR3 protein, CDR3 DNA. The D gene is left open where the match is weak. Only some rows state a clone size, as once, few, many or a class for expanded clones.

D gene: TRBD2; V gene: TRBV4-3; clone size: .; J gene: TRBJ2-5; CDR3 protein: CASSQDLGGGGNNEQYF; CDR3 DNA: TGCGCCAGCAGCCAAGATTTAGGCGGGGGGGGCAACAATGAGCAGTACTTC
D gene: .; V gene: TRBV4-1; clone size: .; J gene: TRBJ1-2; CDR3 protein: CASSHARGHVYTF; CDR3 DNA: TGCGCCAGCAGCCATGCCCGGGGGCATGTCTACACCTTC
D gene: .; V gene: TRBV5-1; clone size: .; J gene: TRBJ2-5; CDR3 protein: CASSLWPVQETQYF; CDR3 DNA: TGCGCCAGCAGCTTGTGGCCAGTGCAAGAGACCCAGTACTTC
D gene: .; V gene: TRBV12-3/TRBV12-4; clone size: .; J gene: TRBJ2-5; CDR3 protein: CASSPWGVETQYF; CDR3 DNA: TGTGCTAGCAGCCCATGGGGCGTGGAGACCCAGTACTTC
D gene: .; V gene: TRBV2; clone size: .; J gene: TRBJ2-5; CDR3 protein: CASSRDIAETQYF; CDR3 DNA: TGTGCCAGCAGTCGGGACATCGCGGAGACCCAGTACTTC
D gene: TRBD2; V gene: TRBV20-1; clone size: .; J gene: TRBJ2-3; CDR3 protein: CSAVSGTSGSTDTQYF; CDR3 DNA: TGCAGTGCTGTCTCCGGGACTAGCGGTAGCACAGATACGCAGTATTTT
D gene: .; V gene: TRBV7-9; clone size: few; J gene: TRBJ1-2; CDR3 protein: CASRESGTANYGYTF; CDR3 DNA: TGTGCCAGCAGGGAATCCGGGACGGCTAACTATGGCTACACCTTC
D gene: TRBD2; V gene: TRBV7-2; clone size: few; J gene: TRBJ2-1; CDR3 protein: CASSLEFRLAGGRNEQFF; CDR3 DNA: TGTGCCAGCAGCTTAGAGTTCCGTCTAGCGGGGGGGCGGAATGAGCAGTTCTTC
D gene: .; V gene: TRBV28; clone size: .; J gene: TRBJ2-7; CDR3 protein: CASAGPEGPSEQYF; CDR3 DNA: TGTGCCAGCGCTGGCCCCGAGGGACCCTCCGAGCAGTACTTC
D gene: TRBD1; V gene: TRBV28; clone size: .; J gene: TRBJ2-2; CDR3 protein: CASSLSGQGVGELFF; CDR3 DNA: TGTGCCAGCAGTTTATCGGGACAGGGGGTCGGGGAGCTGTTTTTT
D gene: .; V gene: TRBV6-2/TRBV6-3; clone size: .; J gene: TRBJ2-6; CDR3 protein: CASSYQGYSGANVLTF; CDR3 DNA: TGTGCCAGCAGTTACCAGGGATACTCTGGGGCCAACGTCCTGACTTTC
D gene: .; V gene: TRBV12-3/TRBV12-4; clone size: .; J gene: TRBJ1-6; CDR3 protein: CASSHRDNSPLHF; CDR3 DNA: TGTGCCAGCAGTCACAGGGATAATTCACCCCTCCACTTT
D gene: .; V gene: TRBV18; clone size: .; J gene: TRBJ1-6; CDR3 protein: CASSPRVPGDSPLHF; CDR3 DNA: TGTGCCAGCTCACCACGAGTACCAGGGGATTCACCCCTCCACTTT
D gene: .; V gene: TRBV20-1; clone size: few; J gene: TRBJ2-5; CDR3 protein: CSALVGIQETQYF; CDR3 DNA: TGCAGTGCCCTGGTGGGAATACAAGAGACCCAGTACTTC
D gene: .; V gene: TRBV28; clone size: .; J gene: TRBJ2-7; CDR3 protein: CASSRPEGVYEQYF; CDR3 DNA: TGTGCCAGCAGTCGCCCCGAGGGAGTCTACGAGCAGTACTTC
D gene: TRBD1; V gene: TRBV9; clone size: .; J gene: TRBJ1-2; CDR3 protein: CASRGLLGQGEGYGYTF; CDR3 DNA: TGTGCCAGCAGGGGACTACTTGGACAGGGGGAGGGCTATGGCTACACCTTC
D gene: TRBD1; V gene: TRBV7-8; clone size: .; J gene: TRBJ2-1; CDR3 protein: CASSLRRDRLNEQFF; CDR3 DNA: TGTGCCAGCAGCTTACGCCGGGACAGGTTAAATGAGCAGTTCTTC
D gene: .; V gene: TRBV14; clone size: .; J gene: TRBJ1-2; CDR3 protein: CASSQDHWGQGYTF; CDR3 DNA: TGTGCCAGCAGCCAAGATCACTGGGGGCAAGGCTACACCTTC
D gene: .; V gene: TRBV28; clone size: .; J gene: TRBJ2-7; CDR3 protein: CASRKIPGSPNYEQYF; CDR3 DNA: TGTGCCAGCAGAAAAATTCCGGGTTCTCCCAACTACGAGCAGTACTTC
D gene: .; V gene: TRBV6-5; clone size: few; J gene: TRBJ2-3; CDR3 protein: CASSSLSNLGTDTQYF; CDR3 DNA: TGTGCCAGCAGTTCCCTATCTAACCTTGGGACAGATACGCAGTATTTT
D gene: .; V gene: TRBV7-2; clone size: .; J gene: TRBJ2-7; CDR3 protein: CASSLGYDRHEQYF; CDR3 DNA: TGTGCCAGCAGCTTAGGTTATGACCGCCACGAGCAGTACTTC
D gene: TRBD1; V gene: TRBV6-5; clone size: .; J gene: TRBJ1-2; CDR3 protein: CASSPGSLGGGYTF; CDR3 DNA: TGTGCCAGCAGCCCCGGCTCGTTAGGGGGCGGCTACACCTTC
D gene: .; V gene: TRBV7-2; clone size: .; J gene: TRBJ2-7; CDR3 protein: CASSLGGGRVIDEQYF; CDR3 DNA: TGTGCCAGCAGCTTAGGTGGTGGCAGGGTAATTGACGAGCAGTACTTC
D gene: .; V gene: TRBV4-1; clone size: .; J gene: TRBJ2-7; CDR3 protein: CASSQDPEDVGSYNEQYF; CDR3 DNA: TGCGCCAGCAGCCAAGATCCTGAGGACGTCGGCTCCTACAATGAGCAGTACTTC
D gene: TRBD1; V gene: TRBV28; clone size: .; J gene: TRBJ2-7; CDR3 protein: CASSSGDRIYEQYF; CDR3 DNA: TGTGCCAGCAGTTCGGGGGACAGGATCTACGAGCAGTACTTC
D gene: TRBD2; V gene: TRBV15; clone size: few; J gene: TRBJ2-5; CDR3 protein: CATSPSGGVLGETQYF; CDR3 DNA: TGTGCCACCAGCCCTAGCGGGGGGGTTCTTGGAGAGACCCAGTACTTC
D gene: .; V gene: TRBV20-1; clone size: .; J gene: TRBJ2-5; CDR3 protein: CSASVAHGVVETQYF; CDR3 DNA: TGCAGTGCTAGTGTCGCCCACGGTGTCGTTGAGACCCAGTACTTC
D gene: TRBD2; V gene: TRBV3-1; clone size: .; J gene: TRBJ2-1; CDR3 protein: CASSRSGREQFF; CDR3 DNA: TGTGCCAGCAGCCGTTCCGGGAGGGAGCAGTTCTTC
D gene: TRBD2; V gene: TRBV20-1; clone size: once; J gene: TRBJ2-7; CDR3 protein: CSAWTSGVSYEQYF; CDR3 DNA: TGCAGTGCTTGGACTAGCGGGGTCTCCTACGAGCAGTACTTC
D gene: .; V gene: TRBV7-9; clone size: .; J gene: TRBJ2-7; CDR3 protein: CASSLIEWRRNYEQYF; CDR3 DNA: TGTGCCAGCAGCTTAATAGAATGGAGGCGGAACTACGAGCAGTACTTC
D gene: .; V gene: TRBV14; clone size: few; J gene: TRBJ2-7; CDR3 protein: CASSVRQAYEQYF; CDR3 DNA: TGTGCCAGCAGCGTCCGACAGGCCTACGAGCAGTACTTC
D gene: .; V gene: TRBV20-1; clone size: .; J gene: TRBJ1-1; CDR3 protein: CSAPNQLTEAFF; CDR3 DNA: TGCAGCGCCCCTAACCAATTGACTGAAGCTTTCTTT
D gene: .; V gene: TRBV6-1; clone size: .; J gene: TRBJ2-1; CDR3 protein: CASREGTSTEQFF; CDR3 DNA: TGTGCCAGCAGGGAGGGGACAAGTACTGAGCAGTTCTTC
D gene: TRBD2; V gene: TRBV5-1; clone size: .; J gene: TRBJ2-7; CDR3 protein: CASRTTAGAYEQYF; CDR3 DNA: TGCGCCAGCAGAACTACAGCGGGAGCCTACGAGCAGTACTTC
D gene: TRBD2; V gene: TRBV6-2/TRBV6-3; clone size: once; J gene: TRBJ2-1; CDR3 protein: CASSPRGGLAGVIAYNEQFF; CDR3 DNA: TGTGCCAGCAGCCCACGGGGGGGACTAGCGGGGGTAATAGCCTACAATGAGCAGTTCTTC
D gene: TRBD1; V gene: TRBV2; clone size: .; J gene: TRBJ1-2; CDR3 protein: CASSPGQSFYGYTF; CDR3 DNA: TGTGCCAGCAGCCCGGGACAGTCTTTCTATGGCTACACCTTC
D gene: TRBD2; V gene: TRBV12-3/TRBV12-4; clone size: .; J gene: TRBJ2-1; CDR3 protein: CASRVLAGGTQSSYNEQFF; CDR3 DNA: TGTGCCAGCAGGGTACTAGCGGGGGGAACCCAGAGCTCCTACAATGAGCAGTTCTTC
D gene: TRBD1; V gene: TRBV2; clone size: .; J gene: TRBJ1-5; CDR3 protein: CASRMTGGASNQPQHF; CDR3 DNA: TGTGCCAGCCGAATGACAGGGGGCGCGAGCAATCAGCCCCAGCATTTT
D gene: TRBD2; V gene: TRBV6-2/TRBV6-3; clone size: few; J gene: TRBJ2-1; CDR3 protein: CASSNLRLAGGQGEQFF; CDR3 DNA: TGTGCCAGCAGCAACTTGAGACTAGCGGGGGGGCAGGGTGAGCAGTTCTTC
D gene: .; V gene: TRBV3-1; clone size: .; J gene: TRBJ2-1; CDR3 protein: CASSQRGIYNEQFF; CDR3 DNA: TGTGCCAGCAGCCAGAGGGGGATATACAATGAGCAGTTCTTC
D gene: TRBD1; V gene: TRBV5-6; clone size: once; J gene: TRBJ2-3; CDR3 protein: CASSYRTGWRRDTQYF; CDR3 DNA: TGTGCCAGCAGCTACCGGACAGGGTGGAGGAGGGATACGCAGTATTTT
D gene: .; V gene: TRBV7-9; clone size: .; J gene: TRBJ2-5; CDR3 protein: CASSLVVGQETQYF; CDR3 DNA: TGTGCCAGCAGCTTAGTTGTCGGACAAGAGACCCAGTACTTC
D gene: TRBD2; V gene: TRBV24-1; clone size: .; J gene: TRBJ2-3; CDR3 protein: CATSPASGGPTDTQYF; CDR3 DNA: TGTGCCACCAGTCCCGCTAGCGGGGGGCCCACAGATACGCAGTATTTT
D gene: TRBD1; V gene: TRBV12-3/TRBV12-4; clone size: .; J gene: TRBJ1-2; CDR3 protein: CASSPTGTQGPGYGYTF; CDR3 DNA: TGTGCCAGCAGTCCTACCGGGACACAGGGGCCTGGCTATGGCTACACCTTC
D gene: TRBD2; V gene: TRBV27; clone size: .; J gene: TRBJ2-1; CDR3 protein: CASSSLSSGGYNEQFF; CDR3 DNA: TGTGCCAGCAGTTCCTTGTCCAGCGGGGGGTACAATGAGCAGTTCTTC
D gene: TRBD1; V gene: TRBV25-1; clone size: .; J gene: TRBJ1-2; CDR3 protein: CASSESGRGLGNYGYTF; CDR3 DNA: TGTGCCAGCAGTGAATCGGGCAGGGGGCTCGGAAACTATGGCTACACCTTC
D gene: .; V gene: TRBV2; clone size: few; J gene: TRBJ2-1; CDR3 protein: CASSRDTYEQFF; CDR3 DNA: TGTGCCAGCAGCCGGGACACCTATGAGCAGTTCTTC
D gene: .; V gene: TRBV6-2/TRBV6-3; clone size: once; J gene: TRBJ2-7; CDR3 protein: CASSYTQTDDTYEQYF; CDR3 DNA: TGTGCCAGCAGTTACACCCAGACGGACGACACCTACGAGCAGTACTTC
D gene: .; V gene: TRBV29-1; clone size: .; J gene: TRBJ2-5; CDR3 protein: CSVGNGFGQYF; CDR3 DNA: TGCAGCGTTGGTAACGGATTTGGGCAGTACTTC